This T cell receptor beta chain was obtained from a study of T cells in Graves' hyperthyroidism and ophthalmopathy. Not enrolled were patients with uncontrolled infection, other autoimmune disease, pregnancy or lactation. Source material for PBMCs was less than 12 ml fresh peripheral blood. In this sample, this clonotype turned up many times. Germline CDR1 and CDR2: MNHEY and SMNVEV (reference sequence). The CDR3 contains 17 residues. Unmatched junction bases numbered 12, after V lost 2 bases and J lost 8 bases. RNA transcripts yielded amplified TCR beta CDR3 regions. HTBI primers drove first-round RT-PCR of the TCR CDR3. TCRdb re-analysed the multiplex PCR reads in MiXCR, keeping a single row per CDR3 protein. The sample lists around 500,000 distinct CDR3 sequences, 13% to 15% seen once, with around 17% in the top ten.

The sequenced sample consisted of blood. The sequence was obtained from a woman aged 18-29 years with Graves' hyperthyroidism. The chain has TRBV27 and TRBJ2-1, with 10 bases aligning to TRBD1. CDR3: CASSLDLLGTGVDEQFF. The CDR3 DNA reads TGTGCCAGCAGTTTAGATCTCTTGGGGACAGGGGTAGATGAGCAGTTCTTC.